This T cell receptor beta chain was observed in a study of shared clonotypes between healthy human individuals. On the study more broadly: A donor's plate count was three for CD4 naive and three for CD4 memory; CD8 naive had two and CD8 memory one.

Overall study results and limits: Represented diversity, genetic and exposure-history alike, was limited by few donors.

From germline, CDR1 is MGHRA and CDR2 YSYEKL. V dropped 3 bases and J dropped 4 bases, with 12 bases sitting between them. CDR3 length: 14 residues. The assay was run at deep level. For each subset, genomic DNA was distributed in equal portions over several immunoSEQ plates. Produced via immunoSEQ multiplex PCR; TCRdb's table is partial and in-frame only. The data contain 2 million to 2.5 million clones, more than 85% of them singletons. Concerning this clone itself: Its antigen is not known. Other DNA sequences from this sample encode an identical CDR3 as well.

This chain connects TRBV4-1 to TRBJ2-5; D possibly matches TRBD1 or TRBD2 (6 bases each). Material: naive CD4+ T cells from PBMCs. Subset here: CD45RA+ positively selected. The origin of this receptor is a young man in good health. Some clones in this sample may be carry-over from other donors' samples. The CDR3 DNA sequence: TGCGCCAGCAGCCAGGATGGGGGGCGAGAGACCCAGTACTTC. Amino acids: CASSQDGGRETQYF.